The following is a T cell receptor (beta chain) sequence with its context. Data came from immunoSEQ multiplex PCR; TCRdb stores just in-frame clones and leaves some out. The sample yields 60,000 to 75,000 clones, about four fifths seen once. These data belong to a study of PD-L1 blockade in urothelial cancer. About the research overall: T cell content in blood samples showed a median of approximately 140,000.

As for time point: pretreatment peripheral blood. Per germline, CDR1 MNHEY and CDR2 SMNVEV (reference sequence). Trimming shortened V by 5 bases and J by 4 bases, and 17 bases separated the two germline ends. The CDR3 totals 15 residues. The source material was PBMCs, sampled around atezolizumab (anti-PD-L1) treatment. The sequence was collected from a woman in her seventies with urothelial cancer. J is TRBJ1-1 and V is TRBV27; D ambiguous. The CDR3 region has the DNA TGTGCCAGCAGTGCGGGCCTCCCCAGGAGCACTGAAGCTTTCTTT. It is translated as CASSAGLPRSTEAFF.